The rows below give T cell receptor beta chains drawn from one sample of a study of T cells after yellow fever vaccination. TCRdb called the 5' RACE reads again in MiXCR, with one record for every CDR3 protein. The data contain more than 90,000 distinct CDR3 sequences, around 8.6% of them singletons. The starting material was CD8+ T cells sorted from PBMCs, obtained 45 days after the yellow fever booster vaccination. Receptors originate from a man younger than 45 who received the YFV17D yellow fever vaccine. Both conserved end residues are part of each CDR3. Fields, in order: V gene, clone size, D gene, J gene, CDR3 protein, CDR3 DNA. A D gene is named only where the DNA matches it firmly. Rows may omit the clone size; those that give it use once, few, many or a size class.

V: TRBV9; size: many; D: .; J: TRBJ1-1; CDR3: CASSVSGRTEAFF; DNA: TGTGCCAGCAGCGTCTCGGGACGCACTGAAGCTTTCTTT
V: TRBV7-9; size: large; D: .; J: TRBJ2-7; CDR3: CASSGEPYEQYF; DNA: TGTGCCAGCAGCGGGGAGCCCTACGAGCAGTACTTC
V: TRBV7-8; size: .; D: TRBD2; J: TRBJ2-7; CDR3: CASNRPGTSDNEQYF; DNA: TGTGCCAGCAACAGACCCGGGACTAGCGATAACGAGCAGTACTTC
V: TRBV20-1; size: many; D: .; J: TRBJ2-7; CDR3: CSARGSLGDAQGGEQYF; DNA: TGCAGTGCTAGAGGGAGTCTAGGGGACGCCCAAGGGGGCGAGCAGTACTTC
V: TRBV7-9; size: many; D: .; J: TRBJ2-3; CDR3: CASSLAVGSDTQYF; DNA: TGTGCCAGCAGCTTAGCGGTGGGCTCAGATACGCAGTATTTT
V: TRBV27; size: many; D: .; J: TRBJ2-2; CDR3: CASSLLAGLTGELFF; DNA: TGTGCCAGCAGTTTATTGGCAGGGCTAACCGGGGAGCTGTTTTTT
V: TRBV4-2; size: many; D: TRBD2; J: TRBJ2-3; CDR3: CASSHPYPGMGTSGTDTQYF; DNA: TGTGCCAGCAGCCATCCTTATCCTGGGATGGGGACTAGCGGAACAGATACGCAGTATTTT
V: TRBV5-5; size: many; D: .; J: TRBJ2-1; CDR3: CASSLAHNEQFF; DNA: TGTGCCAGCAGCTTGGCTCACAATGAGCAGTTCTTC
V: TRBV27; size: many; D: .; J: TRBJ1-6; CDR3: CASSLDSGRWSYNSPLHF; DNA: TGTGCCAGCAGTTTAGACTCAGGGAGATGGTCCTATAATTCACCCCTCCACTTT
V: TRBV20-1; size: few; D: TRBD1; J: TRBJ2-7; CDR3: CSARLVGQGSWYEQYF; DNA: TGCAGTGCTAGATTGGTCGGACAGGGATCGTGGTACGAGCAGTACTTC
V: TRBV5-5; size: many; D: TRBD2; J: TRBJ2-1; CDR3: CASSSQQGGPLNEQFF; DNA: TGTGCCAGCAGCTCCCAGCAGGGAGGGCCTCTTAATGAGCAGTTCTTC
V: TRBV29-1; size: few; D: .; J: TRBJ1-2; CDR3: CSVEDPGPFTISYGYTF; DNA: TGCAGCGTTGAAGATCCAGGGCCATTCACCATCAGCTATGGCTACACCTTC
V: TRBV5-1; size: many; D: .; J: TRBJ1-4; CDR3: CASSLDPEKLFF; DNA: TGCGCCAGCAGCTTGGATCCAGAAAAACTGTTTTTT
V: TRBV28; size: many; D: TRBD1; J: TRBJ2-7; CDR3: CASSMTGTGQNEQYF; DNA: TGTGCCAGCAGTATGACCGGGACAGGGCAAAACGAGCAGTACTTC
V: TRBV29-1; size: many; D: TRBD1; J: TRBJ2-3; CDR3: CSVRDSVLPDTQYF; DNA: TGCAGCGTTCGGGACAGTGTTCTACCAGATACGCAGTATTTT
V: TRBV6-2/TRBV6-3; size: many; D: .; J: TRBJ2-7; CDR3: CASSYSTSWGAYEQYF; DNA: TGTGCCAGCAGTTACTCGACGTCTTGGGGGGCCTACGAGCAGTACTTC
V: TRBV20-1; size: many; D: TRBD1; J: TRBJ2-7; CDR3: CSANSPGQSYEQYF; DNA: TGCAGTGCCAACAGCCCGGGACAGTCCTACGAGCAGTACTTC
V: TRBV30; size: .; D: TRBD2; J: TRBJ2-1; CDR3: CAWSGWRGGNEQFF; DNA: TGTGCCTGGAGTGGGTGGCGGGGGGGCAATGAGCAGTTCTTC
V: TRBV28; size: .; D: TRBD2; J: TRBJ2-7; CDR3: CASSLSGLADSYEQYF; DNA: TGTGCCAGCAGTTTATCCGGACTAGCGGACTCCTACGAGCAGTACTTC
V: TRBV5-1; size: few; D: .; J: TRBJ1-4; CDR3: CASSLDPGPEKLFF; DNA: TGCGCCAGCAGCTTGGACCCAGGGCCCGAAAAACTGTTTTTT
V: TRBV14; size: few; D: .; J: TRBJ2-7; CDR3: CASSLTDSVGEQYF; DNA: TGTGCCAGCAGCCTCACAGATTCGGTGGGGGAGCAGTACTTC
V: TRBV20-1; size: many; D: TRBD1; J: TRBJ1-5; CDR3: CSAANRGRNQPQHF; DNA: TGCAGTGCCGCTAACAGGGGTCGCAATCAGCCCCAGCATTTT
V: TRBV20-1; size: few; D: .; J: TRBJ2-7; CDR3: CSGRGILDGYEQYF; DNA: TGCAGCGGCCGGGGGATTTTAGACGGTTACGAGCAGTACTTC
V: TRBV5-1; size: .; D: .; J: TRBJ2-2; CDR3: CASSSYHGELFF; DNA: TGCGCCAGCAGTTCCTACCACGGGGAGCTGTTTTTT
V: TRBV12-3/TRBV12-4; size: once; D: .; J: TRBJ2-1; CDR3: CASSLSLTYNEQFF; DNA: TGTGCCAGCAGTTTATCTCTCACCTACAATGAGCAGTTCTTC
V: TRBV3-1; size: many; D: TRBD2; J: TRBJ2-1; CDR3: CASSQDLPGLAASAGNEQFF; DNA: TGTGCCAGCAGCCAAGATCTACCGGGACTAGCGGCCTCCGCAGGCAATGAGCAGTTCTTC
V: TRBV19; size: .; D: .; J: TRBJ2-7; CDR3: CASSIEGRGSYEQYF; DNA: TGTGCCAGTAGTATAGAGGGACGGGGCTCCTACGAGCAGTACTTC
V: TRBV12-3/TRBV12-4; size: many; D: .; J: TRBJ2-7; CDR3: CASSWGGNEQYF; DNA: TGTGCCAGCAGTTGGGGCGGGAACGAGCAGTACTTC
V: TRBV7-3; size: many; D: TRBD2; J: TRBJ2-1; CDR3: CASSLVAPSGRTEQFF; DNA: TGTGCCAGCAGCTTAGTGGCGCCTAGCGGGAGGACTGAGCAGTTCTTC
V: TRBV4-1; size: .; D: TRBD2; J: TRBJ2-1; CDR3: CASSPGRGASNEQFF; DNA: TGCGCCAGCAGCCCCGGGAGGGGGGCTAGCAATGAGCAGTTCTTC
V: TRBV28; size: many; D: TRBD2; J: TRBJ2-2; CDR3: CASTGTRRIFRELFF; DNA: TGTGCCAGCACGGGGACTAGAAGGATCTTCCGGGAGCTGTTTTTT
V: TRBV7-9; size: many; D: TRBD2; J: TRBJ2-1; CDR3: CASSLSGAGFYNEQFF; DNA: TGTGCCAGCAGCTTATCGGGAGCGGGATTCTACAATGAGCAGTTCTTC
V: TRBV7-9; size: few; D: .; J: TRBJ2-1; CDR3: CASSLGSFNEQFF; DNA: TGTGCCAGCAGCTTAGGGTCGTTCAATGAGCAGTTCTTC
V: TRBV14; size: many; D: .; J: TRBJ2-1; CDR3: CASSQADHGTNEQFF; DNA: TGTGCCAGCAGCCAAGCGGACCATGGCACCAATGAGCAGTTCTTC
V: TRBV12-3/TRBV12-4; size: many; D: .; J: TRBJ2-1; CDR3: CAGRRGNEQFF; DNA: TGTGCCGGACGGAGGGGAAATGAGCAGTTCTTC
V: TRBV30; size: few; D: .; J: TRBJ2-7; CDR3: CAFSGPPYEQYF; DNA: TGTGCCTTTTCGGGACCTCCCTACGAGCAGTACTTC
V: TRBV9; size: many; D: TRBD2; J: TRBJ2-2; CDR3: CASSVGLAGEMRDTAGELFF; DNA: TGTGCCAGCAGCGTCGGACTAGCGGGAGAAATGCGCGACACCGCCGGGGAGCTGTTTTTT
V: TRBV6-5; size: many; D: TRBD2; J: TRBJ2-4; CDR3: CASSSPERDAKNIQYF; DNA: TGTGCCAGCAGTTCCCCGGAGCGGGACGCCAAAAACATTCAGTACTTC
V: TRBV6-5; size: many; D: TRBD2; J: TRBJ2-1; CDR3: CASSQGLAGVNEQFF; DNA: TGTGCCAGCAGCCAGGGACTAGCGGGAGTAAATGAGCAGTTCTTC
V: TRBV27; size: many; D: TRBD1; J: TRBJ2-7; CDR3: CASSNHRGPEQYF; DNA: TGTGCCAGCAGTAACCACAGGGGCCCCGAGCAGTACTTC
V: TRBV28; size: many; D: .; J: TRBJ2-1; CDR3: CASSVTWGYNEQFF; DNA: TGTGCCAGCAGTGTGACTTGGGGGTACAATGAGCAGTTCTTC
V: TRBV10-2; size: .; D: TRBD2; J: TRBJ2-7; CDR3: CASSESFSGSGSYEQYF; DNA: TGCGCCAGCAGTGAGTCGTTTTCGGGCAGCGGGAGTTACGAGCAGTACTTC